Reported below is one T cell receptor beta chain. The V gene's germline CDR1 is KGHSH and CDR2 LQKENI. J lost 7 bases, V lost 3 bases, and 5 bases had no gene match. The CDR3 has 15 residues. Source study methods: Estimated nucleated cell counts came from reference gene primer amplification. Assay: immunoSEQ multiplex PCR; the TCRdb copy retains only in-frame clones and omits some. That table supplies the V and J calls and clone size; D and trimming were determined from the DNA. Of a few hundred thousand clones listed, more than 85% were seen once; the top ten hold about 2.5%. The sample comes from a study of blood T cell repertoires in COVID-19.

The specimen sequenced was peripheral blood. The sequence was collected from a young adult with COVID-19, enrolled during active disease. J is TRBJ2-1 and V is TRBV18; 11 bases agree with TRBD2. CDR3 DNA: TGTGCCAGCTCACCTGGGCTAGCGGGAGGAAATGAGCAGTTCTTC. This sequence encodes CASSPGLAGGNEQFF.